These 6 T cell receptor beta chains originate from one sample sequenced in a study of early T cells in non-severe SARS-CoV-2 infection. TCRdb ran MiXCR on the 5' RACE reads and lists one entry per CDR3 protein. The profile shows some 67,000 distinct CDR3 sequences, around 14% of them singletons. Sequencing was done on a sample of whole blood. All receptors come from an adult who was a healthcare worker with PCR-confirmed SARS-CoV-2 infection or an uninfected control (not recorded which).

The chain carries TRBV30 and TRBJ2-7; D might be TRBD1 or TRBD2, each matching 5 bases. From germline, CDR1 is GTSNPN and CDR2 SVGIG (reference sequence). The ends were cut back, 2 bases at V and 9 bases at J, with 20 bases in the middle. The CDR3 totals 14 residues. The CDR3 here is CAWSRSTEGLGQYF. Here the CDR3 DNA reads TGTGCCTGGAGTCGTTCGACAGAGGGATTGGGGCAGTACTTC.

This clonotype was observed a handful of times. The gene calls are TRBV7-8 and TRBJ2-1, with 13 nucleotides matching TRBD2. CDR1 is SGHVS and CDR2 is FQNEAQ in the germline V gene. The CDR3 loop spans 15 amino acids. Trimming at V came to 1 base and at J to 9 bases, leaving 3 bases not matched to a gene. The CDR3 is CASSLGTSGSSEQFF. The CDR3 DNA sequence: TGTGCCAGCAGCTTAGGGACTAGCGGGAGTAGTGAGCAGTTCTTC. Based on the CDR3 plus reference TRBV7-8 and TRBJ2-1, the full variable domain is GAGVSQSPRYKVAKRGQDVALRCDPISGHVSLFWYQQALGQGPEFLTYFQNEAQLDKSGLPSDRFFAERPEGSVSTLKIQRTQQEDSAVYLCASSLGTSGSSEQFFGPGTRLTVL.

The chain employs TRBV4-1 and TRBJ2-5; 8 bases map to TRBD2. Germline-derived CDR1 and CDR2 are MGHRA and YSYEKL. Trimming cost V 0 bases and J 7 bases; bases outside gene matches: 4. The CDR3 runs 14 residues. The CDR3 protein is CASSQDDGTRTQYF. Written as DNA, the CDR3 is TGCGCCAGCAGCCAAGATGACGGGACTAGGACCCAGTACTTC.

This clonotype occurred many times. In DNA, the CDR3 is TGTGCCAGCAGCGTCAGGGTCGACTATGGCTACACCTTC. It yields the protein CASSVRVDYGYTF. The V and J genes are TRBV9 and TRBJ1-2; the D gene is possibly TRBD1 (5 bases). The CDR3 is 13 amino acids. Germline values: CDR1 SGDLS, CDR2 YYNGEE. Trimming pared 2 bases from V and 3 bases from J, leaving 8 bases between. The whole variable domain, filled in from reference TRBV9 and TRBJ1-2, reads DSGVTQTPKHLITATGQRVTLRCSPRSGDLSVYWYQQSLDQGLQFLIQYYNGEERAKGNILERFSAQQFPDLHSELNLSSLELGDSALYFCASSVRVDYGYTFGSGTRLTVV.

This clonotype was observed a few times. The gene calls are TRBV7-9 and TRBJ2-1; perhaps TRBD2 as D (6 bases). Germline V gene lookup returns CDR1 SEHNR and CDR2 FQNEAQ (reference sequence). This CDR3 has 13 residues. Trimming pared 4 bases from V and 9 bases from J, leaving 13 bases between. The CDR3 region is CASSSGRSGEQFF. In DNA form, the CDR3 reads TGTGCCAGCAGCTCCGGGCGTAGCGGTGAGCAGTTCTTC.

This clonotype turned up a few times. CDR3 protein: CASGPGSGDYNEQFF. The CDR3 DNA reads as TGTGCTAGTGGTCCGGGGAGCGGAGACTACAATGAGCAGTTCTTC. J is TRBJ2-1 and V is TRBV12-5; maybe TRBD2 (5 bases). CDR3 length: 15 amino acids. Trimming pared 5 bases from V and 3 bases from J, leaving 14 bases between. CDR1 is LGHNT and CDR2 is FRNRAP in the germline V gene.